This T cell receptor (beta chain) was documented in a study of T cell responses to AZD1222 COVID-19 vaccine. The study, taken as a whole, reports: Just a handful of AZD1222 recipients were seropositive at baseline. Sampled repertoires all dated from after the peak T cell response. Mapped onto spike, vaccine-associated CD4 TCRs spanned it and were dominant at 160-218 and 743-854.

Worth noting for this clone: Antigen: not known.

Trimming took off 2 bases at V and 3 bases at J, with 12 bases between the two ends. The CDR3 runs 15 residues. The germline gives CDR1 SGHVS, CDR2 FQNEAQ. Sequencing was performed with immunoSEQ multiplex PCR; in TCRdb, only in-frame clones are kept and a portion is missing. Of about 120,000 clones detected, roughly 90% appear once; the ten largest clones hold 1.5% to 1.9%. The rearrangement links TRBV7-8 to TRBJ2-3; possible D gene TRBD2, 5 bases. Here the sequenced sample was peripheral blood, taken on day 0 of AZD1222 vaccination. This TCR was sampled from an adult in good health. As DNA, the CDR3 is TGTGCCAGCAGCTTAAGCTGGCGGGTAACAGATACGCAGTATTTT. It codes for CASSLSWRVTDTQYF. The whole variable domain, filled in from reference TRBV7-8 and TRBJ2-3, reads GAGVSQSPRYKVAKRGQDVALRCDPISGHVSLFWYQQALGQGPEFLTYFQNEAQLDKSGLPSDRFFAERPEGSVSTLKIQRTQQEDSAVYLCASSLSWRVTDTQYFGPGTRLTVL.